This T cell receptor (beta chain) was captured by sequencing in a study of human T cells and chemical hapten exposure. Overall study: Per-sample TCR yields varied mainly from small pooled library volume differences. Study outcomes and limitations: Unchanged with DPC sensitization were TCRs above 1 in 1000 frequency.

Time point denoted: healthy volunteer bleed at 2 weeks. The total RNA was obtained from whole blood that was not fractionated. The CDR3 is 10 residues long. CDR1 and CDR2 (germline): DFQATT, SNEGSKA (reference sequence). V lost 8 bases and J 8 bases, leaving 11 bases between the germline ends. Individual cDNA molecules each carried unique molecular identifiers attached by the library. Authors' analysis steps: Samples held a median of 95,638 TCRs, range 23,224–690,600. TCRdb independently ran MiXCR on the RACE reads; one entry per CDR3 protein. What appears here as the V and J calls and clone size reflects TCRdb's work, not the paper's. Of 43,000 or so distinct CDR3 sequences listed, over 3.5% are singletons. Points on this clonotype: Its antigen is unidentified.

The gene calls are TRBV20-1 and TRBJ2-3; D is possibly TRBD2 (6 bases). This receptor was identified in a female donor in good health. Some clones in this sample may be carry-over from other donors' samples. The sequencing input was whole blood. The CDR3 DNA follows: TGCAGTCCTGCGGGGCGTACGCAGTATTTT. Its translation: CSPAGRTQYF.